The entry that follows covers one T cell receptor (beta chain) sequence. The data were taken from a study of CD8+ T cells in alopecia areata. Using a FACSAria, the CD4+ and CD8+ T cells were sorted from the PBMCs. This CDR3 contains 15 residues. Trimming pared 5 bases from V and 4 bases from J, leaving 17 bases between. Germline values: CDR1 SEHNR, CDR2 FQNEAQ (reference sequence). Extracted RNA was reverse transcribed, and the resulting cDNA served as sequencing template. Assay used: immunoSEQ multiplex PCR; TCRdb lists only in-frame clones, some missing. The sample has about 120,000 clones, 55% to 80% seen once.

The chain is built from TRBV7-9 and TRBJ2-5; D is undetermined. This receptor was taken from a human donor in good health. Material: CD4+ T cells sorted from blood. The CDR3 is CASSARLGGGETQYF. CDR3 DNA: TGTGCCAGCAGCGCCCGCCTCGGCGGTGGAGAGACCCAGTACTTC.